The following is a TCR beta chain sequence with its context. Its antigen is currently unknown. This record comes from a study of shared clonotypes between healthy human individuals. Overall study: Sampling drew on donors who were a couple of women and a few men aged 18 to 49.

The CDR3 has 14 amino acids. With 2 bases clipped from V and 3 bases from J, the junction kept 3 bases outside the gene matches. CDR1 is LGHNA and CDR2 is YSLEER in the germline V gene. General study findings and limits: Non-shared clonotypes showed lower generation probabilities than clonotypes common to all four donors.

CD8 cells classed as naive were CD45RO-negative and positively selected for CCR7, excluding terminally differentiated effector memory CD45RA+ cells. A deep-level run was used for the assay. The genomic DNA of each subset was split evenly across several immunoSEQ plates. Assay used: immunoSEQ multiplex PCR; TCRdb lists only in-frame clones, some missing. The table has roughly 2.1 million clones, just over 90% seen once. This chain links TRBV4-3 with TRBJ1-1; 7 nucleotides align to TRBD1. The sequence was collected from a man aged 18-30 years in good health. Some clones in this sample may be carry-over from other donors' samples. The sample consisted of naive CD8+ T cells from PBMCs. The CDR3 DNA reads as TGCGCCAGCAGCCAAAATACAGGGGACACTGAAGCTTTCTTT. Encoded protein: CASSQNTGDTEAFF.